This paragraph covers one TCR beta chain sequence. Time point of the sample: cycle 4 day 1 (C4D1), after around six weeks of nivolumab. Every one of the patients relapsed after autologous stem cell transplantation (brentuximab vedotin exposure was variable). Patients' outcomes at their best amounted to complete response, partial response or progressive disease. TCRdb's copy holds only in-frame clones and misses some; the assay was immunoSEQ multiplex PCR. The sample holds some 86,000 clones; 75% to 95% are singletons and the top ten take under 3.5%. This specimen belongs to a study of PD-1 blockade in classical Hodgkin lymphoma. The source is a human donor with classical Hodgkin lymphoma. The input for sequencing was peripheral blood mononuclear cells (PBMCs), taken before the fourth cycle of nivolumab.

The CDR3 region has the DNA TGTGCCAGCAGTCTAGCCGGGACAATGCAGTTCTTC. It is translated as CASSLAGTMQFF. V gene TRBV28 combines with J gene TRBJ2-1; D is possibly TRBD1 (6 bases). The CDR3 runs 12 residues. Trimming pared 5 bases from V and 12 bases from J, leaving 14 bases between. Germline loops: CDR1 MDHEN, CDR2 SYDVKM.